Listed below are T cell receptor beta chains from one sample, sequenced in a study of blood T cell repertoires in COVID-19. The protocol was immunoSEQ multiplex PCR, while the TCRdb copy is restricted to in-frame clones and leaves out a portion. The sample records about 61,000 clones, more than 70% being singletons. What was sequenced was peripheral blood. These receptor sequences come from a woman aged 50 to 65 with active or convalescent COVID-19. Both conserved end residues are trimmed from each CDR3.

CDR3aa	v_gene
ASSLMGTSGGYT	TRBV7-8
ASSFEGQGYGYT	TRBV27
ASSLGGRVGNEQF	TRBV11-2
ASRPGTGSSNQPQH	TRBV6-6
ASSDNAGFTDTQY	TRBV2
ASSRDRNNSPLH	TRBV6-5
ASSLQQGFNFEAF	TRBV18
ASSPNTAEVEAF	TRBV9
ASSKILGRHYGYT	TRBV21-1
ASSLGDLNNYEQY	TRBV7-9
AISVRQGDQPQH	TRBV10-3
ASSELRTGVEAF	TRBV10-1
ASSLTSGRLETQY	TRBV7-3
ASSYPGQGGTDTQY	TRBV6-5
ASSQGGQGQETQY	TRBV4-1
ASISVNTGELF	TRBV4-1
ASSMQGEYGYT	TRBV19
ASSSDRGFTNEQF	TRBV7-9
ASRTGEGYGYT	TRBV7-8
ASSLEGGPYEQY	TRBV7-8
ASGTGTSSYNEQF	TRBV10-2
ASRAGTTGGDYNEQF	TRBV7-6
ASSPQYQGNTEAF	TRBV18
ASSYGDSFKT	TRBV6-6
ASSPQVRTGGANYGYT	TRBV18
ASSELGNSPLH	TRBV25-1
ASSPNTGNSGNTIY	TRBV18
SVIQRSVETQY	TRBV29-1
ASRKRTEGTEAF	TRBV19
ASSGTSGVYEQY	TRBV19
ASSERGGSGEQY	TRBV11-2
AISEGQLNTEAF	TRBV10-3
ASSLMASGSKQY	TRBV7-2
ASSFVSGTGGSYNEQF	TRBV11-2
ASSLVLSLAGRAQEQY	TRBV11-2
AWTDRGDQPQH	TRBV30
SVPWFGRGISTDTQY	TRBV29-1
ATSWGSHPTNEKLF	TRBV15
SVQGAGQPQH	TRBV29-1
SVATGHYEQY	TRBV29-1
AWKLGRTGELF	TRBV30
ASSEREGTQY	TRBV6-1
ASSLQTGIPGEAF	TRBV27
ASSGGDQETQY	TRBV19
ASGQGMNTEAF	TRBV12-3/TRBV12-4
ASSYGTSVTDTQY	TRBV6-5
ASSLGGHRTQPTDTQY	TRBV7-9
ASSESHGTEQY	TRBV25-1
ASSHKSGQGWSEAF	TRBV18